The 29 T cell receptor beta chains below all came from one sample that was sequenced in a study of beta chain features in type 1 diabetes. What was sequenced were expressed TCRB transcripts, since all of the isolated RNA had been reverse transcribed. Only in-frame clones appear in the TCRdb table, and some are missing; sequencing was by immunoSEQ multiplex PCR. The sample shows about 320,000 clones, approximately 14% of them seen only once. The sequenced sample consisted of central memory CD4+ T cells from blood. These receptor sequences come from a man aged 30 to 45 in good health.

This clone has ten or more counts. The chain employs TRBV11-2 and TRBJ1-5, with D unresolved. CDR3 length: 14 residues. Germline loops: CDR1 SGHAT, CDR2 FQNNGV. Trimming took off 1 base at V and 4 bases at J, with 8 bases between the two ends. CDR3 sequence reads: CASSLVAGNQPQHF. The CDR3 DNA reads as TGTGCCAGCAGCTTAGTGGCAGGTAATCAGCCCCAGCATTTT.

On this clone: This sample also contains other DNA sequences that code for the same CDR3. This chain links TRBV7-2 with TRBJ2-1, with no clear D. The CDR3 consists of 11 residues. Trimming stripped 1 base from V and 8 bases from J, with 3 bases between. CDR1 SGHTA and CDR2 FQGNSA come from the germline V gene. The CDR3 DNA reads TGTGCCAGCAGCTTAGTCTATGAGCAGTTCTTC. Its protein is CASSLVYEQFF.

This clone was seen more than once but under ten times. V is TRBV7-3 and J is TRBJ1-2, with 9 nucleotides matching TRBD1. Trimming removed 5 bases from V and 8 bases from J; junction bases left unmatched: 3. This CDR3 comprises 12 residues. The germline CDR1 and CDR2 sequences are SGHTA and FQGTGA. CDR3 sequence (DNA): TGTGCCAGCAGCCCCGGGACAGGGGGCTACACCTTC. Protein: CASSPGTGGYTF.

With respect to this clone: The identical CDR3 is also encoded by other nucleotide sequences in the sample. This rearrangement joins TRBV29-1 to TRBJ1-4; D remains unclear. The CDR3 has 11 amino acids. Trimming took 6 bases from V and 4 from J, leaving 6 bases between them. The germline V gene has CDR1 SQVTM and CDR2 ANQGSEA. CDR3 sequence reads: CSVALNEKLFF. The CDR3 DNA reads TGCAGCGTAGCACTTAATGAAAAACTGTTTTTT.

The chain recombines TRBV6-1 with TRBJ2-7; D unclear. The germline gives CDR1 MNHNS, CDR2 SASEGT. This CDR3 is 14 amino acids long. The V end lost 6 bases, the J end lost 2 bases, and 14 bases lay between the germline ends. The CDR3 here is CASRINTVTYEQYF. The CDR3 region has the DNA TGTGCCAGCAGGATAAACACAGTTACCTACGAGCAGTACTTC.

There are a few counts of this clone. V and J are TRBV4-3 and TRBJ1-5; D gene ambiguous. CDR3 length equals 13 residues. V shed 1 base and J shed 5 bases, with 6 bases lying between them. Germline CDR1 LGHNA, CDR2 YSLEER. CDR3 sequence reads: CASSQGVHQPQHF. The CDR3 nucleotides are TGCGCCAGCAGCCAAGGTGTACATCAGCCCCAGCATTTT.

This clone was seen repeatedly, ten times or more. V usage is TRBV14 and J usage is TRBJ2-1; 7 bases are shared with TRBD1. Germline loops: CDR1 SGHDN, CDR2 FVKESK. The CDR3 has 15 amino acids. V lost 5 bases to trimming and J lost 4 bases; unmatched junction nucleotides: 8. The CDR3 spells CASSRTTGSYNEQFF. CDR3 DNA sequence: TGTGCCAGCAGCAGAACGACAGGGTCTTACAATGAGCAGTTCTTC.

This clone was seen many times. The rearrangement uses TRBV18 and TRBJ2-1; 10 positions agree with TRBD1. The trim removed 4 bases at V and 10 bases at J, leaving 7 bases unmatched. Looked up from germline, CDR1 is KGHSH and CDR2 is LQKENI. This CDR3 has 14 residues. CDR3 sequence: CASSRGTGESEQFF. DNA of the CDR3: TGTGCCAGCTCACGGGGGACAGGGGAGTCCGAGCAGTTCTTC.

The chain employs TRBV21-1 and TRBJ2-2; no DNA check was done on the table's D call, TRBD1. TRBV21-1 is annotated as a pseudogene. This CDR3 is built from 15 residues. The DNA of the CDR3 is TGTGCCAGCAGCAGGGGGACATGGTCCACCGGGGAGCTGTTTTTT. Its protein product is CASSRGTWSTGELFF.

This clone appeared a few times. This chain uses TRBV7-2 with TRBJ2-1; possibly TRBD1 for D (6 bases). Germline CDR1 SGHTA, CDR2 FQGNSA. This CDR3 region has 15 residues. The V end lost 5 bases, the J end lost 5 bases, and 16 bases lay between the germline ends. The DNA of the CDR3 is TGTGCCAGCAGCACGGACAGTCTGCACAACAATGAGCAGTTCTTC. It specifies CASSTDSLHNNEQFF.

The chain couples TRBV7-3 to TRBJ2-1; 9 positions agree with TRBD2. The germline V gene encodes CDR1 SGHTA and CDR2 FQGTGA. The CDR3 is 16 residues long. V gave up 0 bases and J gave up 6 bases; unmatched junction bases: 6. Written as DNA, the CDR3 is TGTGCCAGCAGCTTAACGGCTAGCGGGACTAGCAATGAGCAGTTCTTC. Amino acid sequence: CASSLTASGTSNEQFF.

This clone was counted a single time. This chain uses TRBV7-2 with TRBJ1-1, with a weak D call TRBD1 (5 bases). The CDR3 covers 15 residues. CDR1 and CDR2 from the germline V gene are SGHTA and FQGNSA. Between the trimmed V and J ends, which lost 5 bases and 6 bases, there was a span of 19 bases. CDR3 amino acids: CASSVVPGTNSEAFF. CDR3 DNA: TGTGCCAGCAGCGTTGTCCCCGGGACCAACTCTGAAGCTTTCTTT.

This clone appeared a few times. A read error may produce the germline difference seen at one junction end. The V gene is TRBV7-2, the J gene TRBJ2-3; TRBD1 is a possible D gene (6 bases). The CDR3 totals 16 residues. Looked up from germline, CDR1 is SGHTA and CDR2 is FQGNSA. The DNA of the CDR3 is TGCGCCAGCAGCCAAGTTGGGACACCGTCCACAGATACGCAGTATTTT. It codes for CASSQVGTPSTDTQYF.

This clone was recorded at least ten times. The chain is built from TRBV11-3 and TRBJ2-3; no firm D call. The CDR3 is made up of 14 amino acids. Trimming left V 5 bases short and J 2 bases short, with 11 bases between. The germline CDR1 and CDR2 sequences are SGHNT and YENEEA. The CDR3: CASSLDGDTDTQYF. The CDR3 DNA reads TGTGCCAGCAGCCTTGACGGAGACACAGATACGCAGTATTTT.

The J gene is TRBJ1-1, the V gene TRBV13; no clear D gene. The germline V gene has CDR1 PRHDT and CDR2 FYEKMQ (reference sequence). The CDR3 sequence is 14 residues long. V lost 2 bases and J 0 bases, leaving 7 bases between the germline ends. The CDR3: CASSLRGVNTEAFF. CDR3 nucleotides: TGTGCCAGCAGCTTACGGGGAGTGAACACTGAAGCTTTCTTT.

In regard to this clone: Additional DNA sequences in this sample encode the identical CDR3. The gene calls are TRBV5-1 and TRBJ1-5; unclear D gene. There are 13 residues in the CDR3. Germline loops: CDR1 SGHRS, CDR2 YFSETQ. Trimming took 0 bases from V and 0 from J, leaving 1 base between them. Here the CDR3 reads CASSLGSNQPQHF. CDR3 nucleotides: TGCGCCAGCAGCTTGGGTAGCAATCAGCCCCAGCATTTT.

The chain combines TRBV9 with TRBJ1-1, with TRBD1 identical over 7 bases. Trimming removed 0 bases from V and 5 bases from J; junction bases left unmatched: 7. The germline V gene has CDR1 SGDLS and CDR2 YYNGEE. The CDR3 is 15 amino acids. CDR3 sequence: CASSVDPRGGTEAFF. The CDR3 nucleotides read TGTGCCAGCAGCGTAGACCCCAGGGGGGGGACTGAAGCTTTCTTT.

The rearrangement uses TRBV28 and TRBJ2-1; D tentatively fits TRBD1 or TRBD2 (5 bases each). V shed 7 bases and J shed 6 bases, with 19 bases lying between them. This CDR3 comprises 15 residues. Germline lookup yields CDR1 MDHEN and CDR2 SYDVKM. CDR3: CASTRLGTESNEQFF. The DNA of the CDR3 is TGTGCCAGCACACGCCTGGGGACCGAATCCAATGAGCAGTTCTTC.

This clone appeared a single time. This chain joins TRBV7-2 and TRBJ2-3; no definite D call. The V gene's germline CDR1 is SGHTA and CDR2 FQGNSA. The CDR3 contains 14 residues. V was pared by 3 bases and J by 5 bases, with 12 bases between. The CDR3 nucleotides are TGTGCCAGCAGCTTTCGCCCTGGACGAGATACGCAGTATTTT. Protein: CASSFRPGRDTQYF.

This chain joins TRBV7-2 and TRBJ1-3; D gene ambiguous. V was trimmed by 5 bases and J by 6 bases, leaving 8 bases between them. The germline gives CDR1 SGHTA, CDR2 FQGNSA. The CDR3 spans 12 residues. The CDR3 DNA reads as TGTGCCAGCAGCCACGCATTAAACACCATATATTTT. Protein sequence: CASSHALNTIYF.

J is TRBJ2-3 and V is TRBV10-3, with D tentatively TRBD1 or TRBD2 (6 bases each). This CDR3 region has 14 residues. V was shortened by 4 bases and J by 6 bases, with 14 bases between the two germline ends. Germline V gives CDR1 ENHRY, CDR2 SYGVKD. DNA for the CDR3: TGTGCCATCAGTGCGGGGGCCGGAGGGGATACGCAGTATTTT. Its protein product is CAISAGAGGDTQYF.

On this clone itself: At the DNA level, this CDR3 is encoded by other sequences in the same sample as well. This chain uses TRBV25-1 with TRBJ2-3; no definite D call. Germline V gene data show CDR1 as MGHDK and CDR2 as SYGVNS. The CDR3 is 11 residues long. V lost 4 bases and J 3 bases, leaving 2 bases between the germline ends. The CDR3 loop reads CASSVTDTQYF. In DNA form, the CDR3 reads TGTGCCAGCAGTGTAACAGATACGCAGTATTTT.

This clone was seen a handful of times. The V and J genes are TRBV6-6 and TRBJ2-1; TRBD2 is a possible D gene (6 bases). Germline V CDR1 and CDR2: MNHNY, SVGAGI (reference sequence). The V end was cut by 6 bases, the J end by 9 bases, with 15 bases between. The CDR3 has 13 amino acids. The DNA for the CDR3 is TGTGCCAGCAGCCCTCGGGGGACCCTTGAGCAGTTCTTC. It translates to CASSPRGTLEQFF.

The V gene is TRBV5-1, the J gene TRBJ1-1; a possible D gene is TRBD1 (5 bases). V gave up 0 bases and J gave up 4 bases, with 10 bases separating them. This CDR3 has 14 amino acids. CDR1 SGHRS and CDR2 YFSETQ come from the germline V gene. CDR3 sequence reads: CASSLDWGGTEAFF. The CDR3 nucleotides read TGCGCCAGCAGCTTGGATTGGGGGGGCACTGAAGCTTTCTTT.

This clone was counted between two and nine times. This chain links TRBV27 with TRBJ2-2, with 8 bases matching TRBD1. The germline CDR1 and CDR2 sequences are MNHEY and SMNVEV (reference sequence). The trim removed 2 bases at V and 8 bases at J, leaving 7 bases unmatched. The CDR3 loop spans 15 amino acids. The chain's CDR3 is CASSLVQGAWGELFF. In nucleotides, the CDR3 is TGTGCCAGCAGTTTAGTGCAGGGGGCGTGGGGGGAGCTGTTTTTT.

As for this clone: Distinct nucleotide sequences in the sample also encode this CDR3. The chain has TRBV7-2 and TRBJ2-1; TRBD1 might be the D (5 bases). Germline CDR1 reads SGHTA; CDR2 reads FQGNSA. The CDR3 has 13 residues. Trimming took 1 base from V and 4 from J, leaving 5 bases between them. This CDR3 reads CASSLGTYNEQFF. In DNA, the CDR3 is TGTGCCAGCAGCTTAGGGACATACAATGAGCAGTTCTTC. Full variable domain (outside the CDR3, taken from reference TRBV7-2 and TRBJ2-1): GAGVSQSPSNKVTEKGKDVELRCDPISGHTALYWYRQSLGQGLEFLIYFQGNSAPDKSGLPSDRFSAERTGGSVSTLTIQRTQQEDSAVYLCASSLGTYNEQFFGPGTRLTVL.

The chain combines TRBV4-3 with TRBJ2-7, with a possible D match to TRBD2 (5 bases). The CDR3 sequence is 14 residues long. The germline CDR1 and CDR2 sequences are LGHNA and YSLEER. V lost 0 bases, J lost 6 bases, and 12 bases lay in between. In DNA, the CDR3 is TGCGCCAGCAGCCAAGATTACGCTAGCCGCGAGCAGTACTTC. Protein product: CASSQDYASREQYF.

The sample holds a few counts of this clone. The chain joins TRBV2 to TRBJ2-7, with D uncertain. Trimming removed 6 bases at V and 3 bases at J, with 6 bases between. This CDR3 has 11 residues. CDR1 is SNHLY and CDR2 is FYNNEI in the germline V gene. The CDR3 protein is CASSPIYEQYF. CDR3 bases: TGTGCCAGCAGCCCTATCTACGAGCAGTACTTC.

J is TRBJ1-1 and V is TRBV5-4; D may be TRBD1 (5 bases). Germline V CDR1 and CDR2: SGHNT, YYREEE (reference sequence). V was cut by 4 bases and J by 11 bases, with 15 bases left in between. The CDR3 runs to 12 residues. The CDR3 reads CASSLMDTRAFF. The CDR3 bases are TGTGCCAGCAGCCTGATGGACACGAGGGCTTTCTTT.